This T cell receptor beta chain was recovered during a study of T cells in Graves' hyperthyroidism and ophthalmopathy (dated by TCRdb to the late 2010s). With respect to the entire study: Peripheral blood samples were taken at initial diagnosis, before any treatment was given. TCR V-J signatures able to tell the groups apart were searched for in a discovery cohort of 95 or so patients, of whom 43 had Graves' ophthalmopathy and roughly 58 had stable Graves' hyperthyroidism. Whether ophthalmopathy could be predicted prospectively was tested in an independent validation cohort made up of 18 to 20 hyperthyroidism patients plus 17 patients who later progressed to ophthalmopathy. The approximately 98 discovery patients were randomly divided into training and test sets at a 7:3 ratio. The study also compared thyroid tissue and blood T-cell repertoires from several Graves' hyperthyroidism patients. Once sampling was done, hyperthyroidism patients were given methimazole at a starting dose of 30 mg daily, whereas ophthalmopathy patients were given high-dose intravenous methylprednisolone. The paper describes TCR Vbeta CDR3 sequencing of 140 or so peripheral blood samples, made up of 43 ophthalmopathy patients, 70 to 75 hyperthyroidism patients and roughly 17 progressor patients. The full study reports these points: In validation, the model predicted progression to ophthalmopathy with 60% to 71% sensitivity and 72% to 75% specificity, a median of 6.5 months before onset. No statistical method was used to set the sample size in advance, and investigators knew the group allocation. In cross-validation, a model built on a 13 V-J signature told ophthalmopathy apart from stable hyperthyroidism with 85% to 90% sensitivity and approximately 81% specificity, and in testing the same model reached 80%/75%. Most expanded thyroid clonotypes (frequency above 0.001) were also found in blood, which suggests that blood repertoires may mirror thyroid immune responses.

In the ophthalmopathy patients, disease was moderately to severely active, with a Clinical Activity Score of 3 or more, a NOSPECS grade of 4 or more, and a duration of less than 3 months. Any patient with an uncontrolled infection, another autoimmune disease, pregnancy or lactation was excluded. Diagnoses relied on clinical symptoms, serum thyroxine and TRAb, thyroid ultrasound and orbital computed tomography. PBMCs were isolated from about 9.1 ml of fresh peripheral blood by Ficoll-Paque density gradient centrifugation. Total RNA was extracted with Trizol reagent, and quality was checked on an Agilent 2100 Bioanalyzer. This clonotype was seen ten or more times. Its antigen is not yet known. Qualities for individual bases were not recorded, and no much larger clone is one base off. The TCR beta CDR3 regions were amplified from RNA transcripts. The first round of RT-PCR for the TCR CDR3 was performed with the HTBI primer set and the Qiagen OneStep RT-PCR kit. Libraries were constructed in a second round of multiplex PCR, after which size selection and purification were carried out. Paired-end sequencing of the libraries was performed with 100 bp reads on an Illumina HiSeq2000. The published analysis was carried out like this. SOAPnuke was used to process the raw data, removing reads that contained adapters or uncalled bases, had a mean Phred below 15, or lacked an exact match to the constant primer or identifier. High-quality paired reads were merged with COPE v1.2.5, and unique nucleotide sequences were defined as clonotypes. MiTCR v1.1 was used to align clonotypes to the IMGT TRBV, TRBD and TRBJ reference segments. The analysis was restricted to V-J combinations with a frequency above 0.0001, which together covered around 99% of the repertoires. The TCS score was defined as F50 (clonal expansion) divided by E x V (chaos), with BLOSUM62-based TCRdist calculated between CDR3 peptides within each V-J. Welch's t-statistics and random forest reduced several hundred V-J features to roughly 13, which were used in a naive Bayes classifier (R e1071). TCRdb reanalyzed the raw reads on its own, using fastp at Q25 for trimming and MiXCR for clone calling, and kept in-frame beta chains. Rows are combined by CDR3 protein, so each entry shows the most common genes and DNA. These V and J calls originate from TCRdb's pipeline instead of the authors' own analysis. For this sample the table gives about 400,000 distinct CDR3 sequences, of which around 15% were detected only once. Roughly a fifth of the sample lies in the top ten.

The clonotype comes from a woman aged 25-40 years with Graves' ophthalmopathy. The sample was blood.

The CDR3 region reads CSVAGTGVMGTEAFF. The bases read TGCAGCGTGGCCGGGACAGGGGTTATGGGCACTGAAGCTTTCTTT. The chain couples TRBV29-1 to TRBJ1-1, with 10 bases matching TRBD1. CDR1 SQVTM and CDR2 ANQGSEA were looked up in the germline V gene. The CDR3 measures 15 amino acids from cysteine to phenylalanine. Only the CDR3 part of the read is kept: 45 bases, read in frame from the first base. V lost 6 bases and J lost 4 bases, and the count of bases not matched to a germline gene is 11.